This is a list of T cell receptor beta chains from one sample in a study of cytomegalovirus exposure and HLA in healthy donors. Only in-frame clones appear in the TCRdb table, and some are missing; sequencing was by immunoSEQ multiplex PCR. The table records under 200,000 clones, around 62% of them present only once. Sequenced input: PBMCs. The receptor set was obtained from a middle-aged man in good health and CMV-seronegative. Each CDR3 is given with its conserved first and last residue. Fields, in order: CDR3 protein, CDR3 DNA, J gene, V gene, clone size, D gene. The D gene is left open where the match is weak. Some rows have no size entry. The others give once, few or many, or a class for an expanded clone.

CDR3aa: CASSQPVASGRGPTDTQYF
CDR3nt: TGTGCCAGCAGCCAACCTGTGGCTAGCGGGAGGGGGCCCACAGATACGCAGTATTTT
j_gene: TRBJ2-3
v_gene: TRBV7-2
abundance: -
d_gene: TRBD2

CDR3aa: CASIRQGVVSGELFF
CDR3nt: TGTGCCAGCATTAGACAGGGGGTTGTATCCGGGGAGCTGTTTTTT
j_gene: TRBJ2-2
v_gene: TRBV2
abundance: -
d_gene: TRBD1

CDR3aa: CASLQGNNSPLHF
CDR3nt: TGTGCCAGCCTACAGGGGAATAATTCACCCCTCCACTTT
j_gene: TRBJ1-6
v_gene: TRBV6-1
abundance: -
d_gene: TRBD1

CDR3aa: CASSLDTYRPGELFF
CDR3nt: TGCGCCAGCAGCCTCGACACCTACCGGCCCGGGGAGCTGTTTTTT
j_gene: TRBJ2-2
v_gene: TRBV4-1
abundance: -
d_gene: -

CDR3aa: CASSLGTSGGYEQYF
CDR3nt: TGTGCCAGCAGCTTGGGGACTAGCGGGGGCTACGAGCAGTACTTC
j_gene: TRBJ2-7
v_gene: TRBV5-8
abundance: few
d_gene: TRBD2

CDR3aa: CASSSWTGMGNTIYF
CDR3nt: TGTGCCAGCAGCTCCTGGACAGGGATGGGAAACACCATATATTTT
j_gene: TRBJ1-3
v_gene: TRBV7-2
abundance: -
d_gene: TRBD1

CDR3aa: CASRQDRVRETQYF
CDR3nt: TGTGCTAGCAGACAGGACAGGGTACGGGAGACCCAGTACTTC
j_gene: TRBJ2-5
v_gene: TRBV7-7
abundance: -
d_gene: TRBD1

CDR3aa: CASSAGDQADTQYF
CDR3nt: TGTGCCAGCTCGGCCGGCGATCAGGCAGATACGCAGTATTTT
j_gene: TRBJ2-3
v_gene: TRBV5-4
abundance: -
d_gene: -

CDR3aa: CASSAIGRRGEQYF
CDR3nt: TGCGCCAGCAGCGCCATTGGGAGGAGGGGCGAGCAGTACTTC
j_gene: TRBJ2-7
v_gene: TRBV5-1
abundance: -
d_gene: -

CDR3aa: CASSQTSAESYEQYF
CDR3nt: TGCGCCAGCAGCCAAACTAGCGCCGAAAGCTACGAGCAGTACTTC
j_gene: TRBJ2-7
v_gene: TRBV4-1
abundance: -
d_gene: TRBD2

CDR3aa: CASSQDLSAGVGNEQFF
CDR3nt: TGTGCCAGCAGCCAAGATCTATCAGCGGGAGTGGGGAATGAGCAGTTCTTC
j_gene: TRBJ2-1
v_gene: TRBV14
abundance: -
d_gene: TRBD2

CDR3aa: CASSQDTQETQYF
CDR3nt: TGTGCCAGCAGTCAGGACACCCAAGAGACCCAGTACTTC
j_gene: TRBJ2-5
v_gene: TRBV27
abundance: -
d_gene: -

CDR3aa: CASSYSESSYNEQFF
CDR3nt: TGTGCCAGCAGTTACTCGGAGAGCTCCTACAATGAGCAGTTCTTC
j_gene: TRBJ2-1
v_gene: TRBV6-5
abundance: -
d_gene: -

CDR3aa: CASRILGGSYNEQFF
CDR3nt: TGTGCCAGCAGAATTCTCGGGGGGTCCTACAATGAGCAGTTCTTC
j_gene: TRBJ2-1
v_gene: TRBV5-4
abundance: -
d_gene: TRBD2

CDR3aa: CASSFDRVETQYF
CDR3nt: TGTGCCAGCAGCTTCGACAGGGTGGAGACCCAGTACTTC
j_gene: TRBJ2-5
v_gene: TRBV14
abundance: once
d_gene: TRBD1

CDR3aa: CASSLGSGSGDTQYF
CDR3nt: TGCGCCAGCAGCTTGGGTAGCGGGAGCGGAGATACGCAGTATTTT
j_gene: TRBJ2-3
v_gene: TRBV5-1
abundance: -
d_gene: TRBD2